Listed below are T cell receptor beta chains from one sample, sequenced in a study of yellow fever vaccine responses in identical twins. TCRdb used MiXCR to reprocess the RT-PCR reads, holding one entry per CDR3 protein. The data contain about 5,800 distinct CDR3 sequences, under 80% of them singletons. The specimen was T cells from blood (PBMCs), unsorted or a sorted subset (not recorded which), collected before or after yellow fever vaccination (not recorded which). The receptors come from a woman younger than 35 who received the yellow fever vaccine. CDR3s include the opening cysteine and the closing phenylalanine or tryptophan. D genes are given only for firm matches. Rows give clone size only sometimes, using once, few, many, or a class for an expanded clone.

J	size	D	V	DNA	CDR3
TRBJ2-5	.	TRBD2	TRBV7-3	TGTGCCAGCAGCTTATCGGGGGGGCCGGAGACCCAGTACTTC	CASSLSGGPETQYF
TRBJ1-5	.	TRBD1	TRBV23-1	TGCGCCAGCAGTCAGGGGACAGCGAATCAGCCCCAGCATTTT	CASSQGTANQPQHF
TRBJ2-1	.	.	TRBV11-2	TGTGCCAGCAGCTTCGATGAGCAGTTCTTC	CASSFDEQFF
TRBJ2-5	.	.	TRBV11-2	TGTGCCAGCAGCTTACGAACCATGACTCGGCAGATTCAAGAGACCCAGTACTTC	CASSLRTMTRQIQETQYF
TRBJ1-1	.	TRBD1	TRBV4-1	TGCGCCAGCAGCCACCAGGGACAGGGGGCAAACACTGAAGCTTTCTTT	CASSHQGQGANTEAFF
TRBJ2-7	.	TRBD2	TRBV6-1	TGTGCCAGCAGCCAATTCGGGGGGAACGAGCAGTACTTC	CASSQFGGNEQYF
TRBJ2-7	.	TRBD2	TRBV2	TGTGCCAGCAGTGATTTAGGACTAGCGGGGATGCCTACGATCGAGCAGTACTTC	CASSDLGLAGMPTIEQYF
TRBJ1-2	.	.	TRBV6-1	TGTGCCAGCACCGACGGCAGTAACTATGGCTACACCTTC	CASTDGSNYGYTF
TRBJ2-5	.	.	TRBV27	TGTGCCAGCAGTTTATCTCCGGGTCAAGAGACCCAGTACTTC	CASSLSPGQETQYF
TRBJ2-2	once	.	TRBV29-1	TGCAGCGTTGACCAGGGAAGGACCGGGGAGCTGTTTTTT	CSVDQGRTGELFF
TRBJ2-2	.	.	TRBV18	TGTGCCAGCTCACCATTCTCGACACCAGGGGTGTCCGGGGAGCTGTTTTTT	CASSPFSTPGVSGELFF
TRBJ1-1	.	.	TRBV3-1	TGTGCCAGCAGCCAAGTAAGAGCCGAAGCTTTCTTT	CASSQVRAEAFF
TRBJ1-4	.	.	TRBV12-3/TRBV12-4	TGTGCCAGCAGTTTCTTAGGCACAGAACTGTTTTTT	CASSFLGTELFF
TRBJ1-1	.	.	TRBV29-1	TGCAGCGTTGGAATAATTTCCACTGAAGCTTTCTTT	CSVGIISTEAFF
TRBJ1-5	few	TRBD1	TRBV11-1	TGTGCCAGCAGCTTAGGGACAGGTCAGCCCCAGCATTTT	CASSLGTGQPQHF
TRBJ2-4	once	.	TRBV19	TGTGCCAGTAGTACCAAAAACATTCAGTACTTC	CASSTKNIQYF
TRBJ2-7	.	TRBD1	TRBV15	TGTGCCACCAGCAGAGAGGGCGGGACAGGGGAACGGTACTTC	CATSREGGTGERYF
TRBJ1-2	few	.	TRBV5-4	TGTGCCAGCAGCTTGGCCGGGCAGTCCGCTAGCTACACCTTC	CASSLAGQSASYTF
TRBJ1-2	.	.	TRBV6-5	TGTGCCAGCAGTTATGTAAACTATGGCTACACCTTC	CASSYVNYGYTF
TRBJ2-1	.	TRBD2	TRBV4-3	TGCGCCAGCAGCCAAGACACAAGAGCGGGAGTGTACAATGAGCAGTTCTTC	CASSQDTRAGVYNEQFF
TRBJ2-7	few	.	TRBV11-3	TGTGCCAGCAGCACAGCCCAGGGATGGGAGCAGTACTTC	CASSTAQGWEQYF
TRBJ2-7	.	.	TRBV29-1	TGCAGCGTTAGCGTTCTGGGCTACGAGCAGTACTTC	CSVSVLGYEQYF
TRBJ2-2	few	.	TRBV4-3	TGCGCCAGCAGCCAAGATCAAGGGTCCTTCACCTACACCGGGGAGCTGTTTTTT	CASSQDQGSFTYTGELFF
TRBJ1-1	.	.	TRBV2	TGTGCCAGCAACCCGACAGAGACGAACACTGAAGCTTTCTTT	CASNPTETNTEAFF
TRBJ1-1	.	.	TRBV29-1	TGCAGCGTCCCCGGGTCGGCAATGAACACTGAAGCTTTCTTT	CSVPGSAMNTEAFF
TRBJ1-1	.	.	TRBV6-2/TRBV6-3	TGTGCCAGCAGTTTGGGTGGTACCGGGGGCACTGAAGCTTTCTTT	CASSLGGTGGTEAFF
TRBJ1-4	.	TRBD1	TRBV4-1	TGCGCCAGCAGCCAAGGACAGGGTTATGAAAAACTGTTTTTT	CASSQGQGYEKLFF
TRBJ1-1	.	.	TRBV11-3	TGTGCCAGCAGCTTTGTCCCCTCCTACGAAAACACTGAAGCTTTCTTT	CASSFVPSYENTEAFF
TRBJ2-1	.	.	TRBV29-1	TGCAGCGTTGGCTCTACTAGTTCCACTGAGCAGTTCTTC	CSVGSTSSTEQFF
TRBJ2-5	.	TRBD2	TRBV10-3	TGTGCCATCCAAAGATCCGAGTCGGGGGGACAAGAGACCCAGTACTTC	CAIQRSESGGQETQYF
TRBJ2-3	few	TRBD2	TRBV20-1	TGCAGTGCCAACCTCGGGACTAGCCGCACAGATACGCAGTATTTT	CSANLGTSRTDTQYF
TRBJ2-5	.	.	TRBV2	TGTGCCAGCAGTACTGAGACCCAGTACTTC	CASSTETQYF